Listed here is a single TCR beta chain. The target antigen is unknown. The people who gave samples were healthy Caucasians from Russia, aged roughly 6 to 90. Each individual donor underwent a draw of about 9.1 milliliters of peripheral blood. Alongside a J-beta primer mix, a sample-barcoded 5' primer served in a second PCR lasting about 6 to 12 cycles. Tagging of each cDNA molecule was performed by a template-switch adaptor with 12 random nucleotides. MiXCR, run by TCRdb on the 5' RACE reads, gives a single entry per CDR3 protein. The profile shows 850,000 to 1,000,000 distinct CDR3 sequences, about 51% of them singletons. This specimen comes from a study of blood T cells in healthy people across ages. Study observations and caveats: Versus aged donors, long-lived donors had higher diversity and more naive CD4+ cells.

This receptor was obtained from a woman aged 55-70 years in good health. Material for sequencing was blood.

The CDR3 coding sequence is TGTGCCAGCAGCTCCCCGGACAGTGAAGCTTTCTTT. Amino acid sequence: CASSSPDSEAFF. The chain couples TRBV7-3 to TRBJ1-1; a possible D gene is TRBD1 (6 bases). The CDR3 has 12 residues. Trimming pared 4 bases from V and 7 bases from J, leaving 10 bases between. Germline loops: CDR1 SGHTA, CDR2 FQGTGA. The complete variable domain, with remaining parts taken from reference TRBV7-3 and TRBJ1-1, reads GAGVSQTPSNKVTEKGKYVELRCDPISGHTALYWYRQSLGQGPEFLIYFQGTGAADDSGLPNDRFFAVRPEGSVSTLKIQRTERGDSAVYLCASSSPDSEAFFGQGTRLTVV.